Each of the 10 T cell receptor beta chains below was sequenced from the same sample in a study of PD-L1 blockade in urothelial cancer. Specified time point: pretreatment peripheral blood. TCRdb keeps only in-frame clones here, not all; method: immunoSEQ multiplex PCR. In the table there are under 80,000 clones, roughly 79% of which are singletons. The source was PBMCs, collected around atezolizumab (anti-PD-L1) treatment. These TCRs come from a man in his 70s with urothelial cancer.

V and J are TRBV4-1 and TRBJ1-4; D not certain. Germline CDR1 and CDR2: MGHRA and YSYEKL. The CDR3 has 15 residues. Trimming took 0 bases from V and 5 from J, leaving 10 bases between them. The CDR3 DNA is TGCGCCAGCAGCCAAGATCCAAGAGCAAATGAAAAACTGTTTTTT. Its protein product is CASSQDPRANEKLFF.

The chain employs TRBV28 and TRBJ1-5, with 12 bases lining up with TRBD1. The CDR3 contains 18 residues. J gave up 5 bases and V 5 bases, and 13 bases lay outside the gene matches. Germline CDR1 and CDR2: MDHEN and SYDVKM. CDR3 sequence (DNA): TGTGCCAGCAGTGTCCCCCCGGGACAGGGGGCTTTGTATCAGCCCCAGCATTTT. Protein sequence: CASSVPPGQGALYQPQHF.

The CDR3 protein is CASSLAGGHQETQYF. DNA of the CDR3: TGCGCCAGCAGCTTGGCGGGGGGGCACCAAGAGACCCAGTACTTC. This chain joins TRBV5-1 and TRBJ2-5; 8 positions match TRBD2. CDR3 length: 15 amino acids. The germline gives CDR1 SGHRS, CDR2 YFSETQ. The V and J ends lost 0 bases and 0 bases, in that order; junction bases with no gene match: 1.

This chain uses TRBV11-3 with TRBJ2-5, with D possibly matching TRBD1 (5 bases). The CDR3 contains 13 residues. Deletions cut 3 bases from V and 4 bases from J, with 9 bases between. The germline CDR1 and CDR2 sequences are SGHNT and YENEEA. This CDR3 is CASSLGQAETQYF. DNA of the CDR3: TGTGCCAGCAGCTTGGGGCAGGCAGAGACCCAGTACTTC.

The chain uses TRBV5-1 and TRBJ2-3, with 10 bases identical to TRBD2. CDR1 and CDR2 from the germline V gene are SGHRS and YFSETQ. The CDR3 consists of 16 residues. The V segment lost 2 bases and the J segment 2 bases; nucleotides outside the gene matches: 5. For the CDR3, the DNA is TGCGCCAGCAGCTTCTCGCTAGCGGGGGACACAGATACGCAGTATTTT. Translating it yields CASSFSLAGDTDTQYF.

V and J are TRBV18 and TRBJ2-3; TRBD1 is a possible D gene (6 bases). This CDR3 region has 15 residues. Trimming left V 2 bases short and J 0 bases short, with 9 bases between. CDR1 and CDR2 (germline): KGHSH, LQKENI. CDR3 DNA: TGTGCCAGCTCACCAGGACAGACTAGCACAGATACGCAGTATTTT. Translation gives CASSPGQTSTDTQYF.

V is TRBV5-1 and J is TRBJ1-1; D not resolved. This CDR3 contains 14 residues. Trimming removed 1 base from V and 4 bases from J, with 11 bases in between. Germline V gene sequence: CDR1 SGHRS, CDR2 YFSETQ. CDR3 sequence: CASSLSPPGTEAFF. The CDR3, as DNA: TGCGCCAGCAGCTTGAGTCCCCCCGGCACTGAAGCTTTCTTT.

V usage is TRBV6-1 and J usage is TRBJ2-3, with TRBD1 as a possible D gene (6 bases). Trimming pared 5 bases from V and 2 bases from J, leaving 11 bases between. The germline V gene encodes CDR1 MNHNS and CDR2 SASEGT. The CDR3 length is 14 residues. DNA for the CDR3: TGTGCCAGCAGTCCCGGACAGACCACAGATACGCAGTATTTT. It translates to CASSPGQTTDTQYF.

V is TRBV7-9 and J is TRBJ1-5; 8 nucleotides match TRBD1. Germline V gives CDR1 SEHNR, CDR2 FQNEAQ (reference sequence). V lost 3 bases to trimming and J lost 0 bases; unmatched junction nucleotides: 1. This CDR3 region has 15 residues. CDR3 DNA: TGTGCCAGCAGCTTGGACAGGGTTAGCAATCAGCCCCAGCATTTT. It encodes CASSLDRVSNQPQHF.

CDR3 sequence: CASSDPGTGGNNEQFF. Here the CDR3 DNA reads TGTGCCAGCAGCGACCCCGGGACAGGGGGTAACAATGAGCAGTTCTTC. This chain uses TRBV7-9 with TRBJ2-1; 11 positions match TRBD1. Germline CDR1 SEHNR, CDR2 FQNEAQ (reference sequence). CDR3 size: 16 residues. J gave up 5 bases and V 5 bases, and 8 bases lay outside the gene matches.